This passage covers 24 T cell receptor beta chains from one sample sequenced in a study of CD8+CD57+ T cells in acquired aplastic anemia. Genomic DNA provided the template from which TCR beta VDJ and CDR3 profiles were obtained. MiXCR, run by TCRdb on the reads, gives a single entry per CDR3 protein. The table records about 210,000 distinct CDR3 sequences, roughly 57% of them present only once. Sequenced: sorted CD4+, CD8+, or CD8+CD57+ T cells (not recorded which) from PBMCs. The receptors originated from a human donor in good health.

The chain recombines TRBV7-9 with TRBJ2-2, with D possibly matching TRBD2 (6 bases). Between the trimmed V and J ends, which lost 8 bases and 4 bases, there was a span of 11 bases. The CDR3 is 13 amino acids. The V gene's germline CDR1 is SEHNR and CDR2 FQNEAQ (reference sequence). Here the CDR3 DNA reads TGTGCCAGCGAGGGAGGAGGCACCGGGGAGCTGTTTTTT. Residues: CASEGGGTGELFF.

The V call is TRBV5-8, the J call TRBJ2-7; D might be TRBD1 (6 bases). Per germline, CDR1 SGHTS and CDR2 YDEGEE. V lost 0 bases and J lost 4, with 11 bases in between. CDR3 length equals 14 residues. The CDR3 DNA follows: TGTGCCAGCAGCTTGGCAGGGGTGTTATACGAGCAGTACTTC. This translates into CASSLAGVLYEQYF. The full variable domain, rest sourced from reference TRBV5-8 and TRBJ2-7, is EAGVTQSPTHLIKTRGQQATLRCSPISGHTSVYWYQQALGLGLQFLLWYDEGEERNRGNFPPRFSGRQFPNYSSELNVNALELEDSALYLCASSLAGVLYEQYFGPGTRLTVT.

The chain employs TRBV7-9 and TRBJ2-7; D is unclear. This CDR3 spans 13 amino acids. CDR1 and CDR2 from the germline V gene are SEHNR and FQNEAQ (reference sequence). The V end lost 1 base, the J end lost 3 bases, and 7 bases lay between the germline ends. The CDR3 coding sequence is TGTGCCAGCAGCTTAGACAACTACTACGAGCAGTACTTC. Its protein product is CASSLDNYYEQYF.

The chain combines TRBV15 with TRBJ2-7, with D possibly TRBD1 on 6 matching bases. Germline V gene sequence: CDR1 LNHNV, CDR2 YYDKDF (reference sequence). The CDR3 is 16 residues long. Trimming left V 0 bases short and J 1 base short, with 13 bases between. CDR3 sequence reads: CATSRDQGHRSYEQYF. In nucleotides, the CDR3 is TGTGCCACCAGCAGAGATCAGGGACACCGGTCCTACGAGCAGTACTTC.

This clonotype has just one count. The rearrangement uses TRBV24-1 and TRBJ2-3; 7 positions match TRBD1. CDR1 KGHDR and CDR2 SFDVKD come from the germline V gene. With V trimmed by 4 bases and J by 4 bases, 4 bases remained unmatched. The CDR3 is 14 amino acids. CDR3 region: CATSDSTGADTQYF. For the CDR3, the DNA is TGTGCCACCAGTGACAGTACAGGGGCAGATACGCAGTATTTT.

The J gene is TRBJ2-7, the V gene TRBV7-9; perhaps TRBD2 as D (5 bases). Germline loops: CDR1 SEHNR, CDR2 FQNEAQ (reference sequence). The ends were cut back, 5 bases at V and 3 bases at J, with 17 bases in the middle. This CDR3 spans 15 amino acids. The CDR3 DNA sequence: TGTGCCAGCAGCCAAGGAGGATCGACCCTCTACGAGCAGTACTTC. The encoded protein is CASSQGGSTLYEQYF.

In this sample, this clonotype turned up a few times. The chain uses TRBV20-1 and TRBJ2-5, with 8 bases that match TRBD1. Trimming at V came to 1 base and at J to 4 bases, leaving 8 bases not matched to a gene. This CDR3 is built from 15 residues. Germline CDR1 is DFQATT and CDR2 is SNEGSKA (reference sequence). The CDR3 DNA reads as TGCAGTGCTAGAGCCCGACAGGGGTTCACAGAGACCCAGTACTTC. This sequence encodes CSARARQGFTETQYF.

With regard to this clonotype: Possible read error: a much larger clone is one base away. The missing conserved phenylalanine or tryptophan at the end of this CDR3 makes a read error likely. The chain is built from TRBV27 and TRBJ2-7, with no clear D. This CDR3 has 12 amino acids. CDR1 and CDR2 (germline): MNHEY, SMNVEV (reference sequence). V shed 4 bases and J shed 1 base, with 5 bases lying between them. CDR3 sequence: CASSSASYEQYL. Here the CDR3 DNA reads TGTGCCAGCAGTTCAGCGTCCTACGAGCAGTACCTC.

The gene calls are TRBV29-1 and TRBJ1-2, with TRBD1 matching over 9 bases. Trimming took 7 bases from V and 4 from J; bases not matched to a gene: 13. The CDR3 has 15 residues. Germline CDR1 reads SQVTM; CDR2 reads ANQGSEA. The CDR3 loop reads CSAPNPTGGFYGYTF. The DNA for the CDR3 is TGCAGCGCTCCGAATCCGACAGGGGGGTTCTATGGCTACACCTTC.

The chain recombines TRBV7-2 with TRBJ1-6; no definite D call. There are 15 residues in the CDR3. Germline-derived CDR1 and CDR2 are SGHTA and FQGNSA. The ends were cut back, 3 bases at V and 6 bases at J, with 12 bases in the middle. For the CDR3, the DNA is TGTGCCAGCAGCTTTGGACTGAACGTTAATTCACCCCTCCACTTT. Protein sequence: CASSFGLNVNSPLHF.

Many counts were recorded for this clonotype. The rearrangement uses TRBV3-1 and TRBJ2-7; D is possibly TRBD1 (6 bases). CDR1 and CDR2 from the germline V gene are LGHDT and YNNKEL (reference sequence). The V and J ends lost 3 bases and 0 bases respectively, with 9 bases between them. CDR3 size: 14 residues. DNA for the CDR3: TGTGCCAGCAGCCACCGACAGGACTCCTACGAGCAGTACTTC. Translation: CASSHRQDSYEQYF.

The gene calls are TRBV15 and TRBJ1-1, with D unresolved. The V end lost 2 bases, the J end lost 4 bases, and 11 bases lay between the germline ends. Germline V gene data show CDR1 as LNHNV and CDR2 as YYDKDF (reference sequence). This CDR3 is built from 14 residues. The CDR3 spells CATSRSGGFTEAFF. Here the CDR3 DNA reads TGTGCCACCAGCAGATCGGGAGGATTCACTGAAGCTTTCTTT.

This clonotype has ten or more counts. CDR3 sequence reads: CASEARQVNTGELFF. The DNA of the CDR3 is TGTGCCAGCGAAGCTAGACAGGTGAACACCGGGGAGCTGTTTTTT. The chain combines TRBV7-9 with TRBJ2-2; D is possibly TRBD1 (6 bases). Deletions cut 8 bases from V and 1 base from J, with 14 bases between. The CDR3 contains 15 residues. Germline CDR1 is SEHNR and CDR2 is FQNEAQ (reference sequence).

This clonotype was seen repeatedly, ten times or more. This chain links TRBV25-1 with TRBJ2-1; D is ambiguous. This CDR3 contains 11 residues. The V and J ends lost 7 bases and 10 bases respectively, with 11 bases between them. Germline assignment: CDR1 MGHDK and CDR2 SYGVNS. The CDR3: CASTVVGEQFF. CDR3 in DNA: TGTGCCAGCACCGTGGTGGGGGAGCAGTTCTTC.

There are many counts of this clonotype. This sequence joins TRBV16 and TRBJ1-2, with 9 bases fitting TRBD1. The CDR3 extends over 14 amino acids. Germline values: CDR1 KGHSY, CDR2 FQNENV. J gave up 3 bases and V 2 bases, and 1 base lay outside the gene matches. This chain's CDR3 is CASSQRQGDYGYTF. DNA of the CDR3: TGTGCCAGCAGCCAAAGACAGGGGGACTATGGCTACACCTTC.

A single count supports this clonotype. The rearrangement links TRBV5-1 to TRBJ2-3, with D unresolved. The V and J ends lost 0 bases and 9 bases respectively, with 14 bases between them. Germline CDR1 is SGHRS and CDR2 is YFSETQ. This CDR3 is 14 amino acids long. In DNA, the CDR3 is TGCGCCAGCAGCTTGGAGGGTGGGCGACTCACGCAGTATTTT. The encoded protein is CASSLEGGRLTQYF.

CDR3 in amino acids: CSAIPQGAYTIYF. The CDR3 region has the DNA TGCAGTGCTATCCCACAGGGGGCTTACACCATATATTTT. The chain employs TRBV20-1 and TRBJ1-3; TRBD1 aligns across 9 bases. Trimming took 4 bases from V and 8 from J; bases not matched to a gene: 6. The CDR3 consists of 13 residues. The V gene's germline CDR1 is DFQATT and CDR2 SNEGSKA (reference sequence).

The chain recombines TRBV4-1 with TRBJ2-1; the D gene could be TRBD1 or TRBD2 (5 bases each). Between the trimmed V and J ends, which lost 2 bases and 7 bases, there was a span of 9 bases. The length of the CDR3 is 13 residues. Germline V gene data show CDR1 as MGHRA and CDR2 as YSYEKL. CDR3 residues: CASSQRDGNEQFF. In DNA, the CDR3 is TGCGCCAGCAGCCAACGGGACGGTAATGAGCAGTTCTTC.

This clonotype appeared many times. The chain has TRBV2 and TRBJ1-2; D is unresolved. This CDR3 has 13 amino acids. Germline loops: CDR1 SNHLY, CDR2 FYNNEI. V lost 11 bases and J 4 bases, leaving 17 bases between the germline ends. CDR3 DNA sequence: TGTGCCCACCGGACCCCAATGGGCTATGGCTACACCTTC. It encodes CAHRTPMGYGYTF.

V gene TRBV7-2 combines with J gene TRBJ2-7, with 12 bases lining up with TRBD1. Germline assignment: CDR1 SGHTA and CDR2 FQGNSA. The V gene end was trimmed by 6 bases and the J gene end by 7 bases; junction bases not matched to a gene: 10. CDR3 length: 15 residues. CDR3 nucleotides: TGTGCCAGCAGAGCCGGGACAGGGGGCTCGGGTGAGCAGTACTTC. Encoded protein: CASRAGTGGSGEQYF.

On this clonotype: Germline is not matched at one junction end, which may reflect a read error. V and J are TRBV20-1 and TRBJ1-4; 10 bases line up with TRBD1. The V gene's germline CDR1 is DFQATT and CDR2 SNEGSKA (reference sequence). CDR3 length: 16 residues. As DNA, the CDR3 is TGCAGTGCTAGCGTGGGACAGGGGTTGGCTAATGAAAGACTGTTTTTT. This encodes CSASVGQGLANERLFF.

This clonotype has a count of ten or more. V is TRBV7-7 and J is TRBJ2-1, with a tentative D call TRBD1 (6 bases). Germline V gene lookup returns CDR1 SSHAT and CDR2 FNYEAQ (reference sequence). Trimming stripped 6 bases from V and 9 bases from J, with 18 bases between. This CDR3 spans 14 amino acids. CDR3 in amino acids: CASSLAGDNTEQFF. The CDR3 DNA reads TGTGCCAGCAGTCTAGCTGGGGACAACACTGAGCAGTTCTTC.

This clonotype was found many times. The chain recombines TRBV19 with TRBJ1-5; D is uncertain. CDR3 length equals 13 residues. Germline V gene lookup returns CDR1 LNHDA and CDR2 SQIVND (reference sequence). The V end lost 2 bases, the J end lost 7 bases, and 9 bases lay between the germline ends. The CDR3 loop is CASSISLNQPQHF. The CDR3 coding sequence is TGTGCCAGTAGTATATCCCTTAACCAGCCCCAGCATTTT.

This clonotype came up many times. The V gene is TRBV5-1, the J gene TRBJ1-5; D is uncertain. V gave up 0 bases and J gave up 2 bases, with 12 bases separating them. The CDR3 has 16 amino acids. Germline-derived CDR1 and CDR2 are SGHRS and YFSETQ. The CDR3 region has the DNA TGCGCCAGCAGCTTGGACGTCCTTTCGGGCAATCAGCCCCAGCATTTT. This encodes CASSLDVLSGNQPQHF.